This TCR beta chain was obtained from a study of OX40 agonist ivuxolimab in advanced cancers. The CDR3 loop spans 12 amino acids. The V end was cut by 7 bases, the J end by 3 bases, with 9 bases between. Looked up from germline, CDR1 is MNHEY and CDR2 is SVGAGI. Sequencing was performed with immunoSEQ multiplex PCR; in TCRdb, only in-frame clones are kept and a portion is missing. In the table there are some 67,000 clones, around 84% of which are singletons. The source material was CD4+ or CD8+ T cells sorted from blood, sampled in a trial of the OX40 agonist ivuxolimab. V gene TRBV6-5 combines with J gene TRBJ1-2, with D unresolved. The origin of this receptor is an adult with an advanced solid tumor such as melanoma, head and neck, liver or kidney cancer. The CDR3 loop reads CASKGRDYGYTF. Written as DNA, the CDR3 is TGTGCCAGCAAGGGCCGAGACTATGGCTACACCTTC.